This T cell receptor (beta chain) was identified during a study of shared clonotypes between healthy human individuals. Germline V gene sequence: CDR1 SGHTA, CDR2 FQGNSA. V dropped 1 base and J dropped 3 bases, with 14 bases sitting between them. The CDR3 is made up of 16 amino acids. On sorted subsets, replicate PCRs used roughly 190 ng DNA, or 31,000 or so T cell genomes. The repertoire was sequenced with immunoSEQ multiplex PCR; TCRdb's copy has only in-frame clones and lacks some. The sample has 850,000 to 1,200,000 clones; around 74% are singletons. The sequenced sample was memory CD4+ T cells sorted from blood. The subset here: CD45RA-negative fraction. This receptor was obtained from a man aged 18 to 30 in good health. The chain recombines TRBV7-2 with TRBJ2-3; perhaps TRBD2 as D (7 bases). CDR3 protein: CASSLVGGASTDTQYF. The CDR3 region has the DNA TGTGCCAGCAGCTTAGTGGGGGGGGCGTCTACAGATACGCAGTATTTT.